This T cell receptor (beta chain) was retrieved from a study of blood T cell repertoires in COVID-19. Study-wide background: Acute and convalescent COVID-19 specimens originated in the United States, Italy and Spain. T cells, B-cell-depleted T cells, or PBMCs provided the cDNA or gDNA that served as material.

As processed by the authors: Scientists estimated how many nucleated cells there were by amplifying reference gene primers. The repertoire was sequenced with immunoSEQ multiplex PCR; TCRdb's copy has only in-frame clones and lacks some. V and J calls plus clone size are reproduced from that table; the DNA served to infer D and trimming. The sample contains around 240,000 clones, around 80% of which appear only once. Germline CDR1 and CDR2: SGHRS and YFSETQ. Germline trimming cut 4 bases from V and 9 bases from J; bases unmatched to any gene: 6. This CDR3 has 15 residues. The chain joins TRBV5-1 to TRBJ2-1; 14 nucleotides match TRBD2. The TCR sequence derives from a woman of 80 years or more with acute or convalescent COVID-19. The sequenced material came from peripheral blood. The CDR3 protein is CASSRLAGGPGEQFF. CDR3 in DNA: TGCGCCAGCAGCCGACTAGCGGGGGGGCCGGGTGAGCAGTTCTTC.